The clone carrying this T cell receptor beta chain occurred a few times. Its antigen is not identified. Trimming took 3 bases from V and 5 from J; bases not matched to a gene: 7. CDR3 length: 16 amino acids. Germline CDR1 LNHDA, CDR2 SQIVND (reference sequence). Before the COVID-19 pandemic, during about 2011-2019, CD4+ T cells were taken from unexposed donors. CD4+ T cells were isolated from the cells after 10 days of culture. The data derive from a study of CD4 T cells in relation to SARS-CoV-2 and coronaviruses. Study context: PBMCs were cultured with antigen for roughly 11 days before TCR beta sequencing. The negative reference was HIV-1 Nef peptide pool or peptide-free culture.

Study-wide results and caveats: No crossreactivity against non-spike viral proteins was tested here.

Produced via immunoSEQ multiplex PCR; TCRdb's table is partial and in-frame only. This sample has more than 20,000 clones; 60% to 85% occur once, and the top ten carry roughly 13%. The sample comprised CD4+ T cells from PBMCs, cultured in vitro. V gene TRBV19 combines with J gene TRBJ1-4; TRBD1 matches 9 bases. The clonotype comes from a human donor in good health. The CDR3 coding sequence is TGTGCCAGTAGTATTGTGGCGGGGACAGGGAATGAAAAACTGTTTTTT. It yields the protein CASSIVAGTGNEKLFF.